This T cell receptor (beta chain) was sequenced in a study of T cells in Graves' hyperthyroidism and ophthalmopathy. Amplified TCR beta CDR3 regions derived from RNA transcripts. An initial round of RT-PCR targeting the TCR CDR3 relied on the HTBI primer set. TCRdb reanalysed the multiplex PCR reads using MiXCR and keeps one entry per CDR3 protein. Here the sample spans more than 350,000 distinct CDR3 sequences, about 15% being singletons. The CDR3 is 15 residues long. The J segment lost 6 bases and the V segment lost 2 bases, leaving 6 bases of the junction unmatched. The germline gives CDR1 MDHEN, CDR2 SYDVKM. Each diagnosis drew on symptoms, thyroxine, TRAb, thyroid ultrasound and orbital computed tomography findings. This clonotype was detected a few times.

Sequencing was done on a sample of blood. The source is a woman between 55 and 75 years old with Graves' ophthalmopathy. J is TRBJ2-7 and V is TRBV28, with 11 bases identical to TRBD1. The CDR3: CASSLDGTGGLEQYF. In DNA, the CDR3 is TGTGCCAGCAGTTTAGACGGGACAGGGGGTCTCGAGCAGTACTTC.